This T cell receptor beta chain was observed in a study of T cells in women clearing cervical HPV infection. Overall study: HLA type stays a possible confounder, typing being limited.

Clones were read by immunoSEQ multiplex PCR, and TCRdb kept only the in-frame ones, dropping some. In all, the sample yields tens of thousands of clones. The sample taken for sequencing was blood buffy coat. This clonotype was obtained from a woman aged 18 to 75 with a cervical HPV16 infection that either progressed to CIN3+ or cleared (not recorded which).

CDR3 bases read: TGTGCCAGCAGCTTCGGCGGCAGGGCGGCCTATGGT. Translating it yields CASSFGGRAAYG. The full-length CDR3 reads as CASSFGGRAAYGQYF. The rearrangement links TRBV7-9 to TRBJ2-4, with D perhaps matching TRBD1 (5 bases). The sequenced fragment ends 3 residues before the CDR3 boundary, so the rest is inferred from the germline J gene. Germline CDR1 is SEHNR and CDR2 is FQNEAQ (reference sequence). The CDR3 length is 15 residues.